The text below deals with one T cell receptor beta chain. Generated by immunoSEQ multiplex PCR, the TCRdb table keeps only in-frame clones and is missing some. The sample shows nearly 45,000 clones, roughly 90% of them seen only once. The data were taken from a study of blood T cell repertoires in COVID-19. In the study overall: PBMCs, B-cell-depleted T cells, or T cells provided the cDNA or gDNA that made up the material.

Trimming cost V 0 bases and J 5 bases; bases outside gene matches: 4. This CDR3 contains 15 residues. Germline loops: CDR1 SGDLS, CDR2 YYNGEE. This chain joins TRBV9 and TRBJ2-3; 9 bases fit TRBD1. This clonotype originated in a woman older than 75 in a cohort sampled during active or convalescent COVID-19. Material for sequencing was peripheral blood. This CDR3 reads CASSVAGTGRDTQYF. The CDR3 coding sequence is TGTGCCAGCAGCGTAGCAGGGACAGGGAGAGATACGCAGTATTTT. The entire variable domain, with the rest obtained from reference TRBV9 and TRBJ2-3, is as follows: DSGVTQTPKHLITATGQRVTLRCSPRSGDLSVYWYQQSLDQGLQFLIQYYNGEERAKGNILERFSAQQFPDLHSELNLSSLELGDSALYFCASSVAGTGRDTQYFGPGTRLTVL.